The next 21 T cell receptor beta chains were all read from a single sample in a study of blood T cell repertoires in COVID-19. Assay: immunoSEQ multiplex PCR; the TCRdb copy retains only in-frame clones and omits some. The sample yields fewer than 35,000 clones, 90% seen once. The sequenced sample consisted of peripheral blood. These receptors originate from a man between 60 and 75 years old with active COVID-19.

This clone was recorded once. The rearrangement joins TRBV10-3 to TRBJ1-3; D perhaps matches TRBD1 (5 bases). CDR3 length: 14 amino acids. Looked up from germline, CDR1 is ENHRY and CDR2 is SYGVKD. With 10 bases removed from V and 1 base from J, the gap between germline ends came to 14 bases. CDR3 loop: CASSRDSSGNTIYF. CDR3 nucleotide sequence: TGTGCCAGCAGCCGGGACTCATCTGGAAACACCATATATTTT.

The chain joins TRBV2 to TRBJ2-1, with 11 bases identical to TRBD2. This CDR3 contains 17 residues. V dropped 3 bases and J dropped 0; count of bases not matched to a gene: 4. Germline CDR1 and CDR2: SNHLY and FYNNEI. The chain's CDR3 is CASSDPTSGGSYNEQFF. CDR3 bases: TGTGCCAGCAGTGACCCTACTAGCGGGGGCTCCTACAATGAGCAGTTCTTC. Together with reference TRBV2 and TRBJ2-1, the CDR3 gives the full variable domain: EPEVTQTPSHQVTQMGQEVILRCVPISNHLYFYWYRQILGQKVEFLVSFYNNEISEKSEIFDDQFSVERPDGSNFTLKIRSTKLEDSAMYFCASSDPTSGGSYNEQFFGPGTRLTVL.

The chain employs TRBV9 and TRBJ2-1, with D maybe TRBD2 (5 bases). Between the trimmed V and J ends, which lost 0 bases and 9 bases, there was a span of 13 bases. The CDR3 loop spans 14 amino acids. Germline V gives CDR1 SGDLS, CDR2 YYNGEE. The CDR3 region is CASSVATWAGEQFF. CDR3 sequence (DNA): TGTGCCAGCAGCGTAGCTACTTGGGCGGGTGAGCAGTTCTTC.

The V and J genes are TRBV6-4 and TRBJ2-2, with D uncertain. The CDR3 contains 14 residues. Germline V CDR1 and CDR2: MRHNA, SNTAGT. Trimming stripped 2 bases from V and 3 bases from J, with 7 bases between. As DNA, the CDR3 is TGTGCCAGCAGTGACACACACGACACCGGGGAGCTGTTTTTT. Encoded protein: CASSDTHDTGELFF.

J is TRBJ1-3 and V is TRBV5-5, with no clear D. Germline V lookup: CDR1 SGHKS, CDR2 YYEKEE (reference sequence). Trimming took off 3 bases at V and 5 bases at J, with 12 bases between the two ends. The CDR3 is made up of 14 amino acids. Written as DNA, the CDR3 is TGTGCCAGCAGCTCCGCGGCAGTAAGAAACACCATATATTTT. It codes for CASSSAAVRNTIYF.

The chain uses TRBV29-1 and TRBJ1-5; 8 positions match TRBD1. The CDR3 spans 14 residues. Germline CDR1 and CDR2: SQVTM and ANQGSEA. With 4 bases clipped from V and 8 bases from J, the junction kept 10 bases outside the gene matches. This CDR3 reads CSVVEGQELEPQHF. The CDR3 nucleotides read TGCAGCGTTGTCGAGGGACAGGAGCTCGAGCCCCAGCATTTT.

The chain employs TRBV28 and TRBJ2-4; tentative D call: TRBD2 (6 bases). This CDR3 is 13 amino acids long. V lost 10 bases and J lost 6, with 16 bases in between. The germline V gene has CDR1 MDHEN and CDR2 SYDVKM. The CDR3 reads CATRGSPRNIQYF. The DNA of the CDR3 is TGTGCCACTCGGGGGAGTCCTCGAAACATTCAGTACTTC.

This sequence joins TRBV3-1 (or the pseudogene TRBV3-2) and TRBJ1-1; no reliable D call. Trimming took off 3 bases at V and 0 bases at J, with 8 bases between the two ends. The CDR3 extends over 14 amino acids. The germline CDR1 and CDR2 sequences are LGHDT and YNNKEL (reference sequence). CDR3 coding DNA: TGTGCCAGCAGCCACGGAACAGTGAACACTGAAGCTTTCTTT. Amino acid sequence: CASSHGTVNTEAFF.

The chain carries TRBV15 and TRBJ2-1; possibly TRBD2 for D (6 bases). Trimming pared 5 bases from V and 4 bases from J, leaving 21 bases between. The CDR3 is made up of 17 amino acids. CDR1 is LNHNV and CDR2 is YYDKDF in the germline V gene (reference sequence). In DNA form, the CDR3 reads TGTGCCACCAGCGCCCCGAGGGGTAGCGGTCTATACAATGAGCAGTTCTTC. It translates to CATSAPRGSGLYNEQFF.

The chain employs TRBV6-2 or TRBV6-3 and TRBJ2-1; TRBD2 matches at 11 bases. V lost 2 bases, J lost 9 bases, and 15 bases stayed unmatched. CDR1 MNHEY and CDR2 SVGEGT come from the germline V gene. This CDR3 has 18 residues. The CDR3 nucleotides read TGTGCCAGCAGTTACACATTTAGTTTAGCGGGGGGGCCCCCTGAGCAGTTCTTC. Translated: CASSYTFSLAGGPPEQFF.

V usage is TRBV19 and J usage is TRBJ1-2; D remains ambiguous. The ends were cut back, 1 base at V and 0 bases at J, with 12 bases in the middle. This CDR3 region has 16 residues. Germline assignment: CDR1 LNHDA and CDR2 SQIVND (reference sequence). For the CDR3, the DNA is TGTGCCAGTAGTATAGGGCGGAGGATCGCTAACTATGGCTACACCTTC. Its translation: CASSIGRRIANYGYTF.

The CDR3 DNA is TGTGCCAGCAGATTCCAGGGTGTAGATACGCAGTATTTT. As protein: CASRFQGVDTQYF. The chain has TRBV27 and TRBJ2-3; possibly TRBD1 for D (5 bases). Germline V lookup: CDR1 MNHEY, CDR2 SMNVEV (reference sequence). The CDR3 is made up of 13 amino acids. V shed 6 bases and J shed 5 bases, with 12 bases lying between them.

V and J are TRBV14 and TRBJ2-4, with D maybe TRBD1 (5 bases). Germline lookup yields CDR1 SGHDN and CDR2 FVKESK. Trimming cost V 3 bases and J 6 bases, with 9 bases left between them. The CDR3 extends over 13 amino acids. The DNA of the CDR3 is TGTGCCAGCAGCCAGGGGCCGGGAAACATTCAGTACTTC. Protein: CASSQGPGNIQYF.

CDR3 loop: CASSERTGANTEAFF. CDR3 sequence (DNA): TGCGCCAGCAGTGAAAGGACAGGGGCGAACACTGAAGCTTTCTTT. This chain uses TRBV10-1 with TRBJ1-1; 9 bases are shared with TRBD1. Germline V gives CDR1 WNHNN, CDR2 SYGVQD (reference sequence). Unmatched junction bases numbered 3, after V lost 3 bases and J lost 1 base. The CDR3 sequence is 15 residues long.

CDR3 DNA: TGTGCCAGCTCACCGTTGGACAGTTATAATTCACCCCTCCACTTT. Its translation: CASSPLDSYNSPLHF. The genes are TRBV18 and TRBJ1-6, with a weak D call TRBD1 (6 bases). Germline lookup yields CDR1 KGHSH and CDR2 LQKENI. Between the trimmed V and J ends, which lost 3 bases and 4 bases, there was a span of 10 bases. The CDR3 totals 15 residues.

The V and J genes are TRBV7-6 and TRBJ1-3, with D maybe TRBD1 (5 bases). Germline CDR1 SGHVS, CDR2 FNYEAQ. Trimming cost V 0 bases and J 0 bases, with 9 bases left between them. This CDR3 is 16 amino acids long. CDR3 nucleotides: TGTGCCAGCAGCTTAGCAGGGGACTACTCTGGAAACACCATATATTTT. Amino acid sequence: CASSLAGDYSGNTIYF.

This sequence joins TRBV2 and TRBJ2-3, with 13 bases lining up with TRBD2. Germline CDR1 is SNHLY and CDR2 is FYNNEI. Germline trimming cut 6 bases from V and 6 bases from J; bases unmatched to any gene: 6. This CDR3 is built from 15 residues. DNA of the CDR3: TGTGCCAGCAGGGGACTAGCGGGGTCTTTCGATACGCAGTATTTT. As protein: CASRGLAGSFDTQYF.

The chain carries TRBV5-8 and TRBJ1-1; D is unclear. Trimming shortened V by 6 bases and J by 0 bases, and 12 bases separated the two germline ends. Germline CDR1 is SGHTS and CDR2 is YDEGEE. The CDR3 spans 14 residues. Here the CDR3 reads CASNTKPMNTEAFF. The CDR3, as DNA: TGTGCCAGCAATACGAAGCCTATGAACACTGAAGCTTTCTTT.

The V call is TRBV6-5, the J call TRBJ2-7; D might be TRBD2 (6 bases). Trimming cost V 7 bases and J 4 bases, with 20 bases left between them. There are 15 residues in the CDR3. Germline lookup yields CDR1 MNHEY and CDR2 SVGAGI. The CDR3 region has the DNA TGTGCCAGCAACCAACTCGGGGGAGCTAGGTACGAGCAGTACTTC. It is translated as CASNQLGGARYEQYF.

This chain links TRBV4-1 with TRBJ1-5; no firm D call. Trimming took 1 base from V and 6 from J, leaving 13 bases between them. The CDR3 length is 15 residues. Per the germline V gene, CDR1 is MGHRA and CDR2 is YSYEKL. As DNA, the CDR3 is TGCGCCAGCAGCCAAGCCCGGGGTCCGGTTCAGCCCCAGCATTTT. It yields the protein CASSQARGPVQPQHF.

This clone was recorded once. The chain has TRBV5-6 and TRBJ1-5; perhaps TRBD1 as D (6 bases). Germline CDR1 SGHDT, CDR2 YYEEEE. Trimming took 7 bases from V and 7 from J, leaving 18 bases between them. The CDR3 loop spans 14 amino acids. The CDR3 protein is CASHLGGAGQPQHF. The DNA for the CDR3 is TGTGCCAGCCACCTAGGGGGAGCCGGACAGCCCCAGCATTTT.